This is a list of T cell receptor beta chains from one sample in a study of regulatory T cells in long-lasting Graves disease. TCRdb called the multiplex PCR reads again in MiXCR, with one record for every CDR3 protein. The profile shows 250,000 to 400,000 distinct CDR3 sequences, roughly 18% of them singletons. The material sequenced was peripheral blood mononuclear cells (PBMCs), taken at new diagnosis, from a patient treated with antithyroid drugs. The receptors originated from a female donor with Graves disease. Both conserved end residues are part of each CDR3. Fields, in order: CDR3 length, J gene, V gene, D gene, clone size, CDR3 protein, CDR3 DNA. D genes are given only for firm matches. Clone size is not always given. Where it is, it says once, few, many or a class for expanded clones.

CDR3 length: 16
J gene: TRBJ1-5
V gene: TRBV11-3
D gene: TRBD1
clone size: .
CDR3 protein: CASSLDSGQGHQPQHF
CDR3 DNA: TGTGCCAGCAGCTTAGATTCGGGACAGGGGCATCAGCCCCAGCATTTT

CDR3 length: 16
J gene: TRBJ1-4
V gene: TRBV20-1
D gene: .
clone size: many
CDR3 protein: CSARSEGWATNEKLFF
CDR3 DNA: TGCAGTGCTAGATCGGAGGGGTGGGCAACTAATGAAAAACTGTTTTTT

CDR3 length: 16
J gene: TRBJ2-1
V gene: TRBV7-9
D gene: TRBD2
clone size: many
CDR3 protein: CASSWASGAGGAEQFF
CDR3 DNA: TGTGCCAGCAGCTGGGCTAGCGGGGCCGGAGGAGCTGAGCAGTTCTTC

CDR3 length: 14
J gene: TRBJ2-2
V gene: TRBV6-5
D gene: .
clone size: many
CDR3 protein: CASSYSAYTGELFF
CDR3 DNA: TGTGCCAGCAGTTACTCGGCCTACACCGGGGAGCTGTTTTTT

CDR3 length: 14
J gene: TRBJ2-1
V gene: TRBV20-1
D gene: TRBD2
clone size: many
CDR3 protein: CSGAGVLSYNEQFF
CDR3 DNA: TGCAGTGGGGCGGGAGTGTTGTCCTACAATGAGCAGTTCTTC

CDR3 length: 13
J gene: TRBJ2-1
V gene: TRBV24-1
D gene: .
clone size: many
CDR3 protein: CATSDGGYNEQFF
CDR3 DNA: TGTGCCACCAGTGATGGGGGCTACAATGAGCAGTTCTTC

CDR3 length: 15
J gene: TRBJ1-5
V gene: TRBV6-2/TRBV6-3
D gene: .
clone size: .
CDR3 protein: CASSKSAGGGQPQHF
CDR3 DNA: TGTGCCAGCAGCAAAAGTGCGGGGGGCGGACAGCCCCAGCATTTT

CDR3 length: 15
J gene: TRBJ1-2
V gene: TRBV27
D gene: TRBD1
clone size: many
CDR3 protein: CASSFQGGANYGYTF
CDR3 DNA: TGTGCCAGCAGTTTCCAGGGGGGCGCGAACTATGGCTACACCTTC

CDR3 length: 14
J gene: TRBJ2-3
V gene: TRBV27
D gene: .
clone size: .
CDR3 protein: CASNQTGGGDTQYF
CDR3 DNA: TGTGCCAGCAATCAAACAGGGGGGGGAGATACGCAGTATTTT

CDR3 length: 14
J gene: TRBJ2-1
V gene: TRBV12-3/TRBV12-4
D gene: .
clone size: many
CDR3 protein: CASSFWERDNEQFF
CDR3 DNA: TGTGCCAGCAGTTTTTGGGAGCGGGACAATGAGCAGTTCTTC

CDR3 length: 22
J gene: TRBJ2-7
V gene: TRBV10-3
D gene: TRBD2
clone size: .
CDR3 protein: CAISDRARVSAERGFGSYEQYF
CDR3 DNA: TGTGCCATCAGTGACCGGGCCAGAGTATCCGCGGAGCGGGGTTTTGGTTCCTACGAGCAGTACTTC

CDR3 length: 14
J gene: TRBJ1-1
V gene: TRBV24-1
D gene: .
clone size: .
CDR3 protein: CATRAGQPNTEAFF
CDR3 DNA: TGTGCCACCAGGGCCGGACAGCCGAACACTGAAGCTTTCTTT

CDR3 length: 14
J gene: TRBJ2-7
V gene: TRBV6-2/TRBV6-3
D gene: .
clone size: many
CDR3 protein: CASSYSRYSYEQYF
CDR3 DNA: TGTGCCAGCAGTTACTCTAGATACTCCTACGAGCAGTACTTC

CDR3 length: 14
J gene: TRBJ1-1
V gene: TRBV12-3/TRBV12-4
D gene: .
clone size: .
CDR3 protein: CASSFNSRRTEAFF
CDR3 DNA: TGTGCCAGCAGTTTTAACTCCCGGAGAACTGAAGCTTTCTTT

CDR3 length: 13
J gene: TRBJ2-1
V gene: TRBV11-3
D gene: .
clone size: many
CDR3 protein: CASKPSAYNEQFF
CDR3 DNA: TGTGCCAGCAAGCCGTCCGCCTACAATGAGCAGTTCTTC

CDR3 length: 17
J gene: TRBJ1-4
V gene: TRBV15
D gene: .
clone size: .
CDR3 protein: CATSRERGGRANEKLFF
CDR3 DNA: TGTGCCACCAGCAGAGAGAGAGGGGGAAGGGCTAATGAAAAACTGTTTTTT

CDR3 length: 14
J gene: TRBJ1-2
V gene: TRBV11-2
D gene: .
clone size: many
CDR3 protein: CASSLGELDYGYTF
CDR3 DNA: TGTGCCAGCAGCTTAGGGGAGTTGGACTATGGCTACACCTTC

CDR3 length: 15
J gene: TRBJ2-7
V gene: TRBV9
D gene: .
clone size: many
CDR3 protein: CASSVGTGTSYEQYF
CDR3 DNA: TGTGCCAGCAGCGTGGGTACAGGGACCTCCTACGAGCAGTACTTC

CDR3 length: 15
J gene: TRBJ2-2
V gene: TRBV6-1
D gene: .
clone size: many
CDR3 protein: CASREQGLNTGELFF
CDR3 DNA: TGTGCCAGCAGAGAACAGGGCCTGAACACCGGGGAGCTGTTTTTT

CDR3 length: 13
J gene: TRBJ1-2
V gene: TRBV5-1
D gene: .
clone size: many
CDR3 protein: CASSLAMGYGYTF
CDR3 DNA: TGCGCCAGCAGCTTGGCCATGGGGTATGGCTACACCTTC

CDR3 length: 15
J gene: TRBJ1-4
V gene: TRBV9
D gene: .
clone size: .
CDR3 protein: CASSTSGARREKLFF
CDR3 DNA: TGTGCCAGCAGCACCTCCGGGGCCCGCCGTGAAAAACTGTTTTTT

CDR3 length: 14
J gene: TRBJ2-1
V gene: TRBV28
D gene: .
clone size: many
CDR3 protein: CASSSPGVRNEQFF
CDR3 DNA: TGTGCCAGCAGTTCACCGGGAGTGAGGAATGAGCAGTTCTTC

CDR3 length: 14
J gene: TRBJ2-7
V gene: TRBV28
D gene: .
clone size: many
CDR3 protein: CASSRGGNPYEQYF
CDR3 DNA: TGTGCCAGCAGTCGAGGGGGGAACCCCTACGAGCAGTACTTC

CDR3 length: 14
J gene: TRBJ2-7
V gene: TRBV20-1
D gene: .
clone size: many
CDR3 protein: CSARDLTVSLEQYF
CDR3 DNA: TGCAGTGCTAGAGATCTAACCGTCTCGTTGGAGCAGTACTTC

CDR3 length: 13
J gene: TRBJ2-1
V gene: TRBV12-3/TRBV12-4
D gene: TRBD2
clone size: many
CDR3 protein: CASTRGGRGEQFF
CDR3 DNA: TGTGCCAGCACCCGGGGGGGCCGAGGTGAGCAGTTCTTC

CDR3 length: 14
J gene: TRBJ1-2
V gene: TRBV3-1
D gene: .
clone size: many
CDR3 protein: CASSLTAGDYGYTF
CDR3 DNA: TGTGCCAGCAGCCTTACTGCGGGAGACTATGGCTACACCTTC

CDR3 length: 13
J gene: TRBJ2-2
V gene: TRBV28
D gene: .
clone size: many
CDR3 protein: CASSPAVLGELFF
CDR3 DNA: TGTGCCAGCAGTCCTGCGGTCTTAGGGGAGCTGTTTTTT